Presented here are 30 T cell receptor beta chains from one specimen sequenced in a study of human T cells and chemical hapten exposure. The time point: patch test 2, 6 weeks after DPC sensitization. As to treatment: therapeutic diphenylcyclopropenone sensitization with weekly scalp DPC. Extraction yielded total RNA from whole blood (unfractionated). TCRdb processed the RACE reads anew with MiXCR; each CDR3 protein has one entry. The sample lists roughly 43,000 distinct CDR3 sequences, approximately 10% occurring once. Source: whole blood, taken in connection with sensitization to the hapten diphenylcyclopropenone (DPC). These TCRs come from a woman under 40 with alopecia areata. Some clones in this sample may be carry-over from other donors' samples.

This clonotype turned up a few times. This chain connects TRBV20-1 to TRBJ2-1, with 13 bases lining up with TRBD2. V dropped 4 bases and J dropped 8; count of bases not matched to a gene: 11. Per germline, CDR1 DFQATT and CDR2 SNEGSKA (reference sequence). This CDR3 comprises 16 residues. CDR3 amino acids: CSATTGTSGVVDEQFF. In DNA form, the CDR3 reads TGCAGTGCTACAACCGGGACTAGCGGGGTAGTGGATGAGCAGTTCTTC.

This clonotype was observed many times. The chain links TRBV5-4 to TRBJ1-2; a possible D gene is TRBD1 (6 bases). CDR3 length: 15 amino acids. Germline CDR1 is SGHNT and CDR2 is YYREEE (reference sequence). V lost 4 bases, J lost 2 bases, and 15 bases lay in between. CDR3 region: CASSVLGQRNYGYTF. For the CDR3, the DNA is TGTGCCAGCAGCGTACTAGGACAGCGAAACTATGGCTACACCTTC.

This clonotype was detected many times. The chain combines TRBV2 with TRBJ2-7; tentatively, D is TRBD1 (6 bases). The length of the CDR3 is 13 residues. Germline V gives CDR1 SNHLY, CDR2 FYNNEI. V was shortened by 4 bases and J by 6 bases, with 13 bases between the two germline ends. The CDR3 sequence is CASSARKGGEQYF. The CDR3 DNA is TGTGCCAGCAGTGCCCGAAAAGGGGGCGAGCAGTACTTC.

The chain combines TRBV6-5 with TRBJ2-2; possible D gene TRBD1, 5 bases. Looked up from germline, CDR1 is MNHEY and CDR2 is SVGAGI. Trimming stripped 2 bases from V and 3 bases from J, with 7 bases between. The CDR3 spans 14 residues. The CDR3, as DNA: TGTGCCAGCAGTTACCAAGGGGACACCGGGGAGCTGTTTTTT. Amino acid sequence: CASSYQGDTGELFF.

Only a few counts were recorded for this clonotype. The chain recombines TRBV24-1 with TRBJ2-5; 7 positions match TRBD2. The ends lost 2 bases at V and 3 bases at J; junction bases unmatched: 5. Germline values: CDR1 KGHDR, CDR2 SFDVKD. This CDR3 comprises 15 residues. CDR3 sequence reads: CATSDYGLGKETQYF. CDR3 sequence (DNA): TGTGCCACCAGTGATTACGGACTAGGAAAAGAGACCCAGTACTTC.

In this sample, this clonotype turned up a few times. This chain links TRBV6-2 or TRBV6-3 with TRBJ2-4; D is undetermined. Germline V gene sequence: CDR1 MNHEY, CDR2 SVGEGT. Trimming removed 6 bases at V and 0 bases at J, with 15 bases between. The CDR3 totals 16 residues. This chain's CDR3 is CASSLDGVLAKNIQYF. DNA of the CDR3: TGTGCCAGCAGCCTCGACGGAGTACTAGCCAAAAACATTCAGTACTTC.

V usage is TRBV6-1 and J usage is TRBJ2-5, with TRBD2 matching over 10 bases. Germline loops: CDR1 MNHNS, CDR2 SASEGT. Trimming at V came to 8 bases and at J to 1 base, leaving 7 bases not matched to a gene. This CDR3 is 15 amino acids long. The CDR3 region is CASPRLAGVQETQYF. The CDR3 coding sequence is TGTGCCAGCCCTCGCCTAGCGGGGGTCCAAGAGACCCAGTACTTC.

This clonotype was counted a few times. This chain links TRBV27 with TRBJ2-2; 7 bases agree with TRBD1. V shed 6 bases and J 4 bases; nucleotides not matched to a gene: 14. The CDR3 covers 17 residues. CDR1 is MNHEY, CDR2 SMNVEV, per germline (reference sequence). The CDR3 sequence is CASSRRGQGSPTGELFF. CDR3 nucleotides: TGTGCCAGCAGCAGAAGGGGGCAGGGTTCACCCACCGGGGAGCTGTTTTTT.

In this sample, this clonotype turned up a few times. The chain recombines TRBV19 with TRBJ1-5, with TRBD1 matching 8 bases. The ends lost 1 base at V and 3 bases at J; junction bases unmatched: 2. From germline, CDR1 is LNHDA and CDR2 SQIVND (reference sequence). This CDR3 is 15 amino acids long. The CDR3 reads CASSIGTGFNQPQHF. CDR3 nucleotides: TGTGCCAGTAGTATAGGGACAGGGTTCAATCAGCCCCAGCATTTT.

In this sample, this clonotype turned up a few times. The rearrangement uses TRBV29-1 and TRBJ2-5, with D tentatively TRBD2 (5 bases). The V gene's germline CDR1 is SQVTM and CDR2 ANQGSEA. There are 12 residues in the CDR3. V was trimmed by 3 bases and J by 7 bases, leaving 12 bases between them. The CDR3 nucleotides are TGCAGCGTTGAGAGCCGGGCGGGGACCCAGTACTTC. It translates to CSVESRAGTQYF.

This clonotype has just a few counts. The CDR3 DNA reads as TGTGCCAGCAGCATGGACAGAACTATGAACACTGAAGCTTTCTTT. This gives the protein CASSMDRTMNTEAFF. V usage is TRBV27 and J usage is TRBJ1-1; D is perhaps TRBD1 (6 bases). Germline V gene sequence: CDR1 MNHEY, CDR2 SMNVEV (reference sequence). The V end lost 6 bases, the J end lost 0 bases, and 14 bases lay between the germline ends. The CDR3 is 15 amino acids.

The V gene is TRBV28, the J gene TRBJ2-5; D not certain. The germline V gene has CDR1 MDHEN and CDR2 SYDVKM. CDR3 length equals 14 residues. Trimming removed 2 bases from V and 1 base from J, with 8 bases in between. The CDR3 reads CASSLRNLQETQYF. The CDR3 nucleotides are TGTGCCAGCAGTTTAAGGAATCTCCAAGAGACCCAGTACTTC.

This clonotype has only a few counts. The chain joins TRBV27 to TRBJ1-6; no firm D call. V was cut by 3 bases and J by 7 bases, with 10 bases left in between. The CDR3 is made up of 14 amino acids. The germline V gene encodes CDR1 MNHEY and CDR2 SMNVEV (reference sequence). CDR3 sequence: CASSFRQFNSPLHF. The DNA of the CDR3 is TGTGCCAGCAGTTTTCGGCAGTTCAATTCACCCCTCCACTTT.

The V and J genes are TRBV7-9 and TRBJ2-3; D may be TRBD2 (7 bases). This CDR3 contains 15 residues. Germline lookup yields CDR1 SEHNR and CDR2 FQNEAQ (reference sequence). Trimming shortened V by 1 base and J by 4 bases, and 12 bases separated the two germline ends. CDR3 nucleotides: TGTGCCAGCAGCTTAGATCTCGGGGGGCCAGATACGCAGTATTTT. It translates to CASSLDLGGPDTQYF.

In this sample, this clonotype turned up a few times. The chain employs TRBV12-3 or TRBV12-4 and TRBJ2-1, with D tentatively TRBD1 or TRBD2 (5 bases each). The CDR3 extends over 15 amino acids. Trimming took off 7 bases at V and 10 bases at J, with 23 bases between the two ends. The CDR3 spells CASILVGPGPGEQFF. The CDR3 DNA sequence: TGTGCCAGCATTCTCGTGGGGCCGGGGCCAGGGGAGCAGTTCTTC.

This clonotype showed up many times. This chain joins TRBV18 and TRBJ2-7; 12 bases are a match to TRBD1. V trimming: 4 bases; J trimming: 7 bases; junction bases outside the gene matches: 5. This CDR3 region has 14 residues. The germline V gene has CDR1 KGHSH and CDR2 LQKENI. The chain's CDR3 is CASSQGTGGDEQYF. CDR3 nucleotide sequence: TGTGCCAGCTCACAGGGGACAGGGGGCGATGAGCAGTACTTC.

This clonotype has a handful of counts. This chain links TRBV27 with TRBJ1-2; TRBD1 might be the D (6 bases). The CDR3 length is 15 residues. CDR1 and CDR2 (germline): MNHEY, SMNVEV (reference sequence). V gave up 3 bases and J gave up 4 bases, with 15 bases separating them. CDR3 loop: CASSFGGGSLYGYTF. CDR3 coding DNA: TGTGCCAGCAGTTTTGGGGGGGGCTCCCTCTATGGCTACACCTTC.

The table lists this clonotype with a few counts. The rearrangement links TRBV20-1 to TRBJ1-5, with D perhaps matching TRBD1 (5 bases). This CDR3 has 13 residues. The germline CDR1 and CDR2 sequences are DFQATT and SNEGSKA (reference sequence). The V end was cut by 5 bases, the J end by 9 bases, with 17 bases between. CDR3 region: CSAGTLRKLPQHF. The CDR3 DNA is TGCAGTGCTGGGACCCTCCGGAAGTTGCCCCAGCATTTT.

The sample holds many counts of this clonotype. The chain couples TRBV29-1 to TRBJ2-5; no clear D. This CDR3 spans 13 amino acids. The germline CDR1 and CDR2 sequences are SQVTM and ANQGSEA. V was trimmed by 2 bases and J by 0 bases, leaving 7 bases between them. CDR3 in amino acids: CSVELVNQETQYF. CDR3 in DNA: TGCAGCGTTGAATTGGTCAACCAAGAGACCCAGTACTTC.

This chain connects TRBV28 to TRBJ2-4, with TRBD2 matching 10 bases. The germline V gene has CDR1 MDHEN and CDR2 SYDVKM. The CDR3 length is 13 residues. J lost 7 bases, V lost 5 bases, and 2 bases had no gene match. The CDR3 loop is CASSRGLANIQYF. The CDR3 region has the DNA TGTGCCAGCAGTCGGGGACTAGCGAACATTCAGTACTTC.

Only a few counts were recorded for this clonotype. The chain links TRBV12-3 or TRBV12-4 to TRBJ2-5, with TRBD1 matching 10 bases. The CDR3 is 15 amino acids. Losses at the gene ends were 6 bases for V and 0 bases for J; bases not matched to a gene: 4. The DNA of the CDR3 is TGTGCCAGCAGAACCGGGACAGGGGACCAAGAGACCCAGTACTTC. Its translation is CASRTGTGDQETQYF.

This clonotype was counted only a few times. The chain joins TRBV12-3 or TRBV12-4 to TRBJ2-1; D is ambiguous. Trimming stripped 5 bases from V and 8 bases from J, with 16 bases between. The CDR3 sequence is 14 residues long. This CDR3 reads CASSPSRGWDEQFF. The CDR3, as DNA: TGTGCCAGCAGTCCCTCCCGTGGCTGGGATGAGCAGTTCTTC.

This clonotype has a count of ten or more. The V and J genes are TRBV6-1 and TRBJ1-6, with 8 bases fitting TRBD1. The V and J ends lost 2 bases and 9 bases, in that order; junction bases with no gene match: 6. There are 15 residues in the CDR3. The germline V gene encodes CDR1 MNHNS and CDR2 SASEGT. The CDR3 here is CASSELNRGFSPLHF. The CDR3 bases are TGTGCCAGCAGTGAATTGAACAGGGGGTTTTCACCCCTCCACTTT.

This clonotype was seen ten or more times. The chain recombines TRBV16 with TRBJ1-6; possible D gene TRBD1, 6 bases. V lost 0 bases to trimming and J lost 7 bases, with 7 bases between them. Germline V CDR1 and CDR2: KGHSY, FQNENV. The CDR3 contains 14 residues. CDR3 sequence reads: CASSQSQGNSPLHF. In DNA, the CDR3 is TGTGCCAGCAGCCAATCCCAGGGGAATTCACCCCTCCACTTT.

This chain connects TRBV20-1 to TRBJ2-3; D possibly uses TRBD1 or TRBD2 (5 bases each). The length of the CDR3 is 14 residues. The germline CDR1 and CDR2 sequences are DFQATT and SNEGSKA (reference sequence). CDR3 nucleotides: TGCAGCGCCCCCAGGGCGGGTTTCCCAGATACGCAGTATTTT. Translating it yields CSAPRAGFPDTQYF.

This clonotype was detected only a few times. The chain couples TRBV4-2 to TRBJ2-3, with 11 bases matching TRBD2. Germline lookup yields CDR1 LGHNA and CDR2 YNFKEQ. V lost 1 base, J lost 1 base, and 1 base stayed unmatched. The CDR3 is made up of 16 amino acids. CDR3 coding DNA: TGTGCCAGCAGCCAAGTAGCGGGGGGGCGCACAGATACGCAGTATTTT. Protein: CASSQVAGGRTDTQYF.

This chain connects TRBV5-1 to TRBJ2-3; TRBD1 matches 7 bases. This CDR3 is built from 14 residues. With 4 bases clipped from V and 3 bases from J, the junction kept 5 bases outside the gene matches. Germline CDR1 reads SGHRS; CDR2 reads YFSETQ. The CDR3 sequence: CASSEGTDTDTQYF. CDR3 DNA sequence: TGCGCCAGCAGCGAAGGGACAGATACAGATACGCAGTATTTT.

This clonotype was counted many times. J is TRBJ1-2 and V is TRBV27; no reliable D call. Germline V gene lookup returns CDR1 MNHEY and CDR2 SMNVEV (reference sequence). Trimming removed 2 bases at V and 4 bases at J, with 8 bases between. CDR3 length equals 13 residues. CDR3 sequence reads: CASSLAGPYGYTF. The CDR3, as DNA: TGTGCCAGCAGTTTAGCGGGCCCCTATGGCTACACCTTC.

The chain has TRBV7-9 and TRBJ1-2; D unresolved. V was shortened by 6 bases and J by 4 bases, with 15 bases between the two germline ends. CDR3 size: 14 residues. Germline V CDR1 and CDR2: SEHNR, FQNEAQ (reference sequence). The chain's CDR3 is CASSSWGSSYGYTF. CDR3 sequence (DNA): TGTGCCAGCAGTTCTTGGGGTTCCTCCTATGGCTACACCTTC.

Only a few counts were recorded for this clonotype. The V gene is TRBV20-1, the J gene TRBJ2-5; D perhaps matches TRBD2 (6 bases). CDR3 length: 14 residues. The V end lost 0 bases, the J end lost 3 bases, and 11 bases lay between the germline ends. CDR1 is DFQATT, CDR2 SNEGSKA, per germline (reference sequence). In DNA form, the CDR3 reads TGCAGTGCTAGAGATGCGGGACGGAAAGAGACCCAGTACTTC. As protein: CSARDAGRKETQYF.